A single sample is the source of the 20 T cell receptor beta chains below, sequenced in a study of CD8 T cells in Susac syndrome. An input of about 0.5 to 1 ug of RNA was subjected to reverse transcription using random hexamers. TCRdb called the immunoSEQ multiplex PCR reads again in MiXCR, with one record for every CDR3 protein. The table lists some 170,000 distinct CDR3 sequences, 93% of them singletons. The specimen sequenced was CD4+ T cells from PBMCs. These receptors all stem from a human donor in good health.

This clonotype was seen a handful of times. The chain recombines TRBV5-6 with TRBJ2-5; 8 nucleotides match TRBD1. Per germline, CDR1 SGHDT and CDR2 YYEEEE. The CDR3 extends over 14 amino acids. The ends lost 4 bases at V and 5 bases at J; junction bases unmatched: 7. CDR3 sequence: CASSPAGGGETQYF. CDR3 nucleotide sequence: TGTGCCAGCAGCCCGGCAGGGGGCGGGGAGACCCAGTACTTC.

This chain links TRBV6-1 with TRBJ1-3; D perhaps matches TRBD1 (5 bases). The CDR3 is made up of 13 amino acids. CDR1 is MNHNS, CDR2 SASEGT, per germline. Trimming cost V 2 bases and J 8 bases, with 10 bases left between them. Written as DNA, the CDR3 is TGTGCCAGCAGTGAATCGAGGGGCCACACCATATATTTT. Translating gives CASSESRGHTIYF.

This clonotype has just one count. The V call is TRBV6-6, the J call TRBJ1-3, with a tentative D call TRBD1 (6 bases). The ends were cut back, 0 bases at V and 2 bases at J, with 11 bases in the middle. The CDR3 is made up of 16 amino acids. Germline V gene sequence: CDR1 MNHNY, CDR2 SVGAGI (reference sequence). The DNA for the CDR3 is TGTGCCAGCAGTTACTCGAGAACAGGGACTGGAAACACCATATATTTT. Its protein product is CASSYSRTGTGNTIYF.

The chain combines TRBV18 with TRBJ2-3; D might be TRBD1 (5 bases). Trimming left V 3 bases short and J 1 base short, with 8 bases between. The CDR3 length is 14 residues. Germline V gene data show CDR1 as KGHSH and CDR2 as LQKENI. CDR3 protein: CASSPVQGTDTQYF. The CDR3 bases are TGTGCCAGCTCACCGGTACAGGGCACAGATACGCAGTATTTT.

The chain is built from TRBV5-1 and TRBJ2-7; either TRBD1 or TRBD2 may supply D (5 bases each). This CDR3 is 14 amino acids long. Germline V gene data show CDR1 as SGHRS and CDR2 as YFSETQ. Trimming cost V 5 bases and J 0 bases, with 12 bases left between them. The CDR3 is CASSFGTFSYEQYF. Written as DNA, the CDR3 is TGCGCCAGCAGTTTCGGGACGTTCTCCTACGAGCAGTACTTC.

V usage is TRBV7-9 and J usage is TRBJ2-6; no firm D call. The V and J ends lost 4 bases and 0 bases respectively, with 4 bases between them. CDR1 and CDR2 from the germline V gene are SEHNR and FQNEAQ (reference sequence). This CDR3 contains 14 residues. The CDR3 sequence is CASSSNSGANVLTF. CDR3 sequence (DNA): TGTGCCAGCAGCTCCAACTCTGGGGCCAACGTCCTGACTTTC.

The chain uses TRBV27 and TRBJ2-1, with TRBD2 matching 11 bases. The CDR3 has 18 amino acids. Germline CDR1 and CDR2: MNHEY and SMNVEV (reference sequence). After removal of 5 bases from V and 9 bases from J, the junction contained 18 bases not matched to a gene. CDR3 in amino acids: CASSLTRPTSGGGIEQFF. The CDR3 DNA reads TGTGCCAGCAGTCTCACGCGCCCCACTAGCGGGGGTGGGATTGAGCAGTTCTTC.

The rearrangement uses TRBV5-1 and TRBJ2-5; maybe TRBD1 (6 bases). Germline CDR1 SGHRS, CDR2 YFSETQ. The CDR3 is 13 residues long. Trimming stripped 4 bases from V and 5 bases from J, with 12 bases between. CDR3 nucleotides: TGCGCCAGCAGCCCGGACAGACGGGAGACCCAGTACTTC. Protein product: CASSPDRRETQYF. Full variable domain (missing parts from reference TRBV5-1 and TRBJ2-5): KAGVTQTPRYLIKTRGQQVTLSCSPISGHRSVSWYQQTPGQGLQFLFEYFSETQRNKGNFPGRFSGRQFSNSRSEMNVSTLELGDSALYLCASSPDRRETQYFGPGTRLLVL.

In its sample, this clonotype was seen once. This chain links TRBV20-1 with TRBJ2-3, with D perhaps TRBD2 (6 bases). There are 14 residues in the CDR3. Trimming removed 6 bases from V and 2 bases from J, with 15 bases in between. Germline V gene lookup returns CDR1 DFQATT and CDR2 SNEGSKA (reference sequence). CDR3: CSARPGLNTDTQYF. The CDR3 DNA follows: TGCAGTGCGAGACCGGGACTCAACACAGATACGCAGTATTTT.

This rearrangement joins TRBV7-9 to TRBJ1-2; the D gene is possibly TRBD1 (5 bases). This CDR3 region has 14 residues. The ends were cut back, 3 bases at V and 3 bases at J, with 11 bases in the middle. CDR1 is SEHNR and CDR2 is FQNEAQ in the germline V gene (reference sequence). In DNA, the CDR3 is TGTGCCAGCAGCTTGGGCGGGGGGGACTATGGCTACACCTTC. This sequence encodes CASSLGGGDYGYTF.

The V gene is TRBV18, the J gene TRBJ1-3; no clear D. This CDR3 spans 15 amino acids. The V end was cut by 6 bases, the J end by 0 bases, with 12 bases between. CDR1 and CDR2 from the germline V gene are KGHSH and LQKENI. CDR3 coding DNA: TGTGCCAGCTCCCGGGAAGGCATCTCTGGAAACACCATATATTTT. Its translation is CASSREGISGNTIYF.

This CDR3 is CSAREAGSKEKLFF. The CDR3 nucleotides read TGCAGTGCTAGAGAGGCAGGGAGTAAAGAAAAACTGTTTTTT. V is TRBV20-1 and J is TRBJ1-4, with D perhaps TRBD1 (5 bases). The V end was cut by 0 bases, the J end by 8 bases, with 13 bases between. CDR1 DFQATT and CDR2 SNEGSKA come from the germline V gene (reference sequence). The CDR3 is 14 amino acids.

The rearrangement links TRBV29-1 to TRBJ1-1; D is uncertain. Germline CDR1 SQVTM, CDR2 ANQGSEA. This CDR3 is 13 amino acids long. Trimming stripped 0 bases from V and 5 bases from J, with 10 bases between. The CDR3 nucleotides are TGCAGCGTTGAAGATATACCTGGGACTGAAGCTTTCTTT. It yields the protein CSVEDIPGTEAFF.

The chain combines TRBV20-1 with TRBJ2-4; no clear D gene. Germline loops: CDR1 DFQATT, CDR2 SNEGSKA (reference sequence). The CDR3 totals 12 residues. V lost 6 bases to trimming and J lost 9 bases, with 15 bases between them. CDR3: CSAEDPGSIQYF. CDR3 nucleotides: TGCAGTGCCGAGGACCCCGGCAGCATTCAGTACTTC.

The chain couples TRBV5-6 to TRBJ2-1, with D possibly TRBD2 on 6 matching bases. The CDR3 extends over 15 amino acids. Germline CDR1 is SGHDT and CDR2 is YYEEEE. Trimming removed 5 bases at V and 6 bases at J, with 18 bases between. CDR3 coding DNA: TGTGCCAGCAGTTCGTATCGGGGGTGGGGCAATGAGCAGTTCTTC. Translating gives CASSSYRGWGNEQFF.

This clonotype appeared once. DNA for the CDR3: TGTGCCCCCAAAACTCGCAACCCGAGCGGGACCTCTTGGAATGAGCAGTTCTTC. As protein: CAPKTRNPSGTSWNEQFF. This chain connects TRBV24-1 to TRBJ2-1; 7 bases fit TRBD2. Germline CDR1 is KGHDR and CDR2 is SFDVKD. The CDR3 has 18 residues. Losses at the gene ends were 12 bases for V and 7 bases for J; bases not matched to a gene: 26.

This chain links TRBV4-2 with TRBJ1-5; 10 nucleotides match TRBD1. CDR3 length equals 18 residues. V shed 1 base and J 4 bases; nucleotides not matched to a gene: 10. Germline V gene sequence: CDR1 LGHNA, CDR2 YNFKEQ. The CDR3 nucleotides read TGTGCCAGCAGCCAAGCTGTTTATGAGGGACAGGGGAATCAGCCCCAGCATTTT. Its translation is CASSQAVYEGQGNQPQHF.

The chain couples TRBV7-9 to TRBJ1-5; tentative D call: TRBD1 (5 bases). V was clipped by 3 bases and J by 7 bases, with 10 bases between them. The germline V gene has CDR1 SEHNR and CDR2 FQNEAQ (reference sequence). There are 13 residues in the CDR3. CDR3 amino acids: CASSFETVQPQHF. In DNA form, the CDR3 reads TGTGCCAGCAGCTTCGAGACAGTCCAGCCCCAGCATTTT.

The rearrangement links TRBV6-5 to TRBJ2-7, with 11 bases that match TRBD1. V lost 4 bases, J lost 2 bases, and 1 base stayed unmatched. The CDR3 loop spans 14 amino acids. The germline gives CDR1 MNHEY, CDR2 SVGAGI. The CDR3 nucleotides are TGTGCCAGCAGTTGGGACAGGGGGGCCTACGAGCAGTACTTC. It yields the protein CASSWDRGAYEQYF.

The chain combines TRBV7-3 with TRBJ2-3; the D is unclear. Trimming left V 3 bases short and J 1 base short, with 11 bases between. In germline, CDR1 is SGHTA, CDR2 FQGTGA. The CDR3 is 15 amino acids. This CDR3 is CASSLGNGRTDTQYF. The CDR3 DNA follows: TGTGCCAGCAGCTTGGGAAACGGCCGCACAGATACGCAGTATTTT.